This TCR beta chain was found in a study of graft-versus-host responses after intestinal transplantation. Study in general: Anti-thymocyte globulin induction was given to all recipients, followed by tacrolimus and steroids for roughly 3 years.

Worth noting for this clone: The antigen is unknown.

V shed 0 bases and J shed 0 bases, with 12 bases lying between them. This CDR3 spans 16 amino acids. Germline V gene sequence: CDR1 SGHDT, CDR2 YYEEEE. Assay used: immunoSEQ multiplex PCR; TCRdb lists only in-frame clones, some missing. The sample yields tens of thousands of clones, roughly 90% seen once. This TCR was sampled from a human donor who received an intestinal transplant. The chain joins TRBV5-6 to TRBJ2-5; no definite D call. Here the sequenced sample was unstimulated CD4+ T cells sorted from spleen or lymph node cells, taken before intestinal transplant. CDR3 DNA sequence: TGTGCCAGCAGCTTGGGTTCTGTGTTTTACCAAGAGACCCAGTACTTC. It translates to CASSLGSVFYQETQYF.